The 17 T cell receptor beta chains in this list originate from one sample, sequenced in a study of blood T cell repertoires in COVID-19. Profiled with immunoSEQ multiplex PCR; TCRdb holds only in-frame clones, not every one. The profile covers approximately 47,000 clones, with over 75% appearing a single time and about 13% taken by the ten largest. Sample: peripheral blood. Receptors were obtained from a human donor with active COVID-19. The donor label of this sample is uncertain.

This chain links TRBV6-1 with TRBJ1-2, with D maybe TRBD1 (5 bases). The V end was cut by 2 bases, the J end by 4 bases, with 14 bases between. Germline-derived CDR1 and CDR2 are MNHNS and SASEGT. CDR3 length equals 15 residues. The CDR3 protein is CASSEKGAKVYGYTF. Here the CDR3 DNA reads TGTGCCAGCAGTGAAAAAGGGGCGAAAGTCTATGGCTACACCTTC.

This clone was detected only a few times. The rearrangement links TRBV7-3 to TRBJ2-1; D might be TRBD2 (6 bases). The V and J ends lost 5 bases and 8 bases respectively, with 13 bases between them. This CDR3 is built from 13 residues. Germline V gene sequence: CDR1 SGHTA, CDR2 FQGTGA. The CDR3 reads CASSPGTLDEQFF. DNA of the CDR3: TGTGCCAGCAGCCCAGGGACTCTTGATGAGCAGTTCTTC. The whole variable domain, filled in from reference TRBV7-3 and TRBJ2-1, reads GAGVSQTPSNKVTEKGKYVELRCDPISGHTALYWYRQSLGQGPEFLIYFQGTGAADDSGLPNDRFFAVRPEGSVSTLKIQRTERGDSAVYLCASSPGTLDEQFFGPGTRLTVL.

The chain uses TRBV2 and TRBJ2-7; D uncertain. Germline V gives CDR1 SNHLY, CDR2 FYNNEI. V lost 7 bases and J 2 bases, leaving 9 bases between the germline ends. This CDR3 region has 12 residues. In DNA, the CDR3 is TGTGCCAGCACCAGACGGGCCTACGAGCAGTACTTC. Translation gives CASTRRAYEQYF.

The rearrangement links TRBV19 to TRBJ1-2, with 8 bases fitting TRBD1. Germline V gives CDR1 LNHDA, CDR2 SQIVND (reference sequence). The V gene end was trimmed by 5 bases and the J gene end by 4 bases; junction bases not matched to a gene: 9. The CDR3 covers 15 residues. The CDR3 reads CASSDGQGLIYGYTF. The CDR3 DNA reads as TGTGCCAGTAGTGACGGACAGGGACTAATCTATGGCTACACCTTC.

The chain couples TRBV4-1 to TRBJ1-1; weak D call: TRBD1 (5 bases). This CDR3 spans 16 amino acids. Between the trimmed V and J ends, which lost 1 base and 3 bases, there was a span of 15 bases. Germline V lookup: CDR1 MGHRA, CDR2 YSYEKL. CDR3 nucleotides: TGCGCCAGCAGCCAAGGGTCCCGCGGGGGTCACACTGAAGCTTTCTTT. This translates into CASSQGSRGGHTEAFF.

This CDR3 is CASSPGTGGSNQPQHF. The CDR3 DNA reads as TGTGCCAGCAGCCCCGGGACAGGGGGCAGTAATCAGCCCCAGCATTTT. The chain employs TRBV7-6 and TRBJ1-5; 12 nucleotides align to TRBD1. Germline V gene sequence: CDR1 SGHVS, CDR2 FNYEAQ. With 5 bases clipped from V and 4 bases from J, the junction kept 6 bases outside the gene matches. The length of the CDR3 is 16 residues.

The gene calls are TRBV11-2 and TRBJ2-5; possibly TRBD1 for D (6 bases). The CDR3 covers 15 residues. Looked up from germline, CDR1 is SGHAT and CDR2 is FQNNGV. With 3 bases removed from V and 2 bases from J, the gap between germline ends came to 13 bases. The chain's CDR3 is CASSFVGGTQETQYF. In DNA, the CDR3 is TGTGCCAGCAGCTTTGTAGGGGGAACACAAGAGACCCAGTACTTC. Complete variable domain (other parts from reference TRBV11-2 and TRBJ2-5): EAGVAQSPRYKIIEKRQSVAFWCNPISGHATLYWYQQILGQGPKLLIQFQNNGVVDDSQLPKDRFSAERLKGVDSTLKIQPAKLEDSAVYLCASSFVGGTQETQYFGPGTRLLVL.

The chain couples TRBV7-9 to TRBJ1-2, with D tentatively TRBD1 (6 bases). The CDR3 has 16 residues. CDR1 and CDR2 (germline): SEHNR, FQNEAQ (reference sequence). Trimming cost V 5 bases and J 5 bases, with 21 bases left between them. This CDR3 reads CASSQVGRGRVYGYTF. CDR3 nucleotides: TGTGCCAGCAGCCAAGTGGGCAGGGGACGGGTATATGGCTACACCTTC.

The chain has TRBV28 and TRBJ2-7; the match to TRBD2 covers 8 bases. The germline gives CDR1 MDHEN, CDR2 SYDVKM. This CDR3 comprises 15 residues. J gave up 4 bases and V 1 base, and 6 bases lay outside the gene matches. The CDR3 reads CASSLSGRASYEQYF. In DNA, the CDR3 is TGTGCCAGCAGTTTATCCGGGAGGGCCTCTTACGAGCAGTACTTC. Combining the CDR3 with reference TRBV28 and TRBJ2-7 gives the whole variable domain DVKVTQSSRYLVKRTGEKVFLECVQDMDHENMFWYRQDPGLGLRLIYFSYDVKMKEKGDIPEGYSVSREKKERFSLILESASTNQTSMYLCASSLSGRASYEQYFGPGTRLTVT.

This chain connects TRBV5-1 to TRBJ2-1, with 11 nucleotides matching TRBD2. The germline V gene encodes CDR1 SGHRS and CDR2 YFSETQ. V lost 4 bases to trimming and J lost 4 bases; unmatched junction nucleotides: 7. The CDR3 contains 16 residues. The CDR3 DNA reads as TGCGCCAGCAGCCTAGGGACTAGCGGAGTGTACAATGAGCAGTTCTTC. It yields the protein CASSLGTSGVYNEQFF.

This rearrangement joins TRBV29-1 to TRBJ2-7; D gene uncertain. This CDR3 is 12 amino acids long. V was trimmed by 4 bases and J by 0 bases, leaving 7 bases between them. Looked up from germline, CDR1 is SQVTM and CDR2 is ANQGSEA. CDR3 sequence (DNA): TGCAGCGTTGGCGACAACTCCTACGAGCAGTACTTC. The encoded protein is CSVGDNSYEQYF.

This chain's CDR3 is CASSSAGTYPWEQYF. The CDR3 DNA follows: TGTGCCAGCAGCTCTGCCGGGACATACCCTTGGGAGCAGTACTTC. This chain links TRBV11-2 with TRBJ2-7; D possibly corresponds to TRBD1 (6 bases). The CDR3 consists of 15 residues. V lost 4 bases and J 7 bases, leaving 20 bases between the germline ends. Germline CDR1 SGHAT, CDR2 FQNNGV.

The V call is TRBV10-3, the J call TRBJ1-2; D is undetermined. CDR1 and CDR2 (germline): ENHRY, SYGVKD. V lost 3 bases, J lost 8 bases, and 16 bases lay in between. The CDR3 loop spans 14 amino acids. Here the CDR3 DNA reads TGTGCCATCAGTGAAGACACCCACGATGGGGGCTACACCTTC. Amino acid sequence: CAISEDTHDGGYTF.

This clone was seen just once. J is TRBJ1-1 and V is TRBV5-6, with 11 bases fitting TRBD1. Germline CDR1 is SGHDT and CDR2 is YYEEEE. V lost 5 bases to trimming and J lost 5 bases; unmatched junction nucleotides: 8. The CDR3 sequence is 15 residues long. The CDR3 sequence: CASRRTGGERTEAFF. The CDR3 DNA follows: TGTGCCAGCAGGAGGACAGGGGGCGAGAGGACTGAAGCTTTCTTT.

V is TRBV21-1 and J is TRBJ1-2; TRBD1 is taken as the D call from the table, unchecked against the DNA. TRBV21-1 has pseudogene status. CDR3 size: 19 residues. The CDR3 sequence: CASSAKGAGGRDQPYGYTF. The DNA for the CDR3 is TGTGCCAGCAGCGCTAAGGGAGCTGGGGGCAGGGATCAGCCCTATGGCTACACCTTC.

The chain couples TRBV6-1 to TRBJ2-7, with D unresolved. The CDR3 is 14 residues long. CDR1 and CDR2 (germline): MNHNS, SASEGT. V was clipped by 3 bases and J by 8 bases, with 17 bases between them. The CDR3 sequence is CASSEYRNPLQQYF. CDR3 nucleotides: TGTGCCAGCAGTGAGTATAGAAATCCCCTCCAGCAGTACTTC.

A single count supports this clone. The V call is TRBV10-1, the J call TRBJ2-7; D is unclear. Per the germline V gene, CDR1 is WNHNN and CDR2 is SYGVQD (reference sequence). V was clipped by 0 bases and J by 4 bases, with 4 bases between them. The CDR3 totals 12 residues. The CDR3 bases are TGCGCCAGCAGTGAGTCGTCGTACGAGCAGTACTTC. Its translation is CASSESSYEQYF.